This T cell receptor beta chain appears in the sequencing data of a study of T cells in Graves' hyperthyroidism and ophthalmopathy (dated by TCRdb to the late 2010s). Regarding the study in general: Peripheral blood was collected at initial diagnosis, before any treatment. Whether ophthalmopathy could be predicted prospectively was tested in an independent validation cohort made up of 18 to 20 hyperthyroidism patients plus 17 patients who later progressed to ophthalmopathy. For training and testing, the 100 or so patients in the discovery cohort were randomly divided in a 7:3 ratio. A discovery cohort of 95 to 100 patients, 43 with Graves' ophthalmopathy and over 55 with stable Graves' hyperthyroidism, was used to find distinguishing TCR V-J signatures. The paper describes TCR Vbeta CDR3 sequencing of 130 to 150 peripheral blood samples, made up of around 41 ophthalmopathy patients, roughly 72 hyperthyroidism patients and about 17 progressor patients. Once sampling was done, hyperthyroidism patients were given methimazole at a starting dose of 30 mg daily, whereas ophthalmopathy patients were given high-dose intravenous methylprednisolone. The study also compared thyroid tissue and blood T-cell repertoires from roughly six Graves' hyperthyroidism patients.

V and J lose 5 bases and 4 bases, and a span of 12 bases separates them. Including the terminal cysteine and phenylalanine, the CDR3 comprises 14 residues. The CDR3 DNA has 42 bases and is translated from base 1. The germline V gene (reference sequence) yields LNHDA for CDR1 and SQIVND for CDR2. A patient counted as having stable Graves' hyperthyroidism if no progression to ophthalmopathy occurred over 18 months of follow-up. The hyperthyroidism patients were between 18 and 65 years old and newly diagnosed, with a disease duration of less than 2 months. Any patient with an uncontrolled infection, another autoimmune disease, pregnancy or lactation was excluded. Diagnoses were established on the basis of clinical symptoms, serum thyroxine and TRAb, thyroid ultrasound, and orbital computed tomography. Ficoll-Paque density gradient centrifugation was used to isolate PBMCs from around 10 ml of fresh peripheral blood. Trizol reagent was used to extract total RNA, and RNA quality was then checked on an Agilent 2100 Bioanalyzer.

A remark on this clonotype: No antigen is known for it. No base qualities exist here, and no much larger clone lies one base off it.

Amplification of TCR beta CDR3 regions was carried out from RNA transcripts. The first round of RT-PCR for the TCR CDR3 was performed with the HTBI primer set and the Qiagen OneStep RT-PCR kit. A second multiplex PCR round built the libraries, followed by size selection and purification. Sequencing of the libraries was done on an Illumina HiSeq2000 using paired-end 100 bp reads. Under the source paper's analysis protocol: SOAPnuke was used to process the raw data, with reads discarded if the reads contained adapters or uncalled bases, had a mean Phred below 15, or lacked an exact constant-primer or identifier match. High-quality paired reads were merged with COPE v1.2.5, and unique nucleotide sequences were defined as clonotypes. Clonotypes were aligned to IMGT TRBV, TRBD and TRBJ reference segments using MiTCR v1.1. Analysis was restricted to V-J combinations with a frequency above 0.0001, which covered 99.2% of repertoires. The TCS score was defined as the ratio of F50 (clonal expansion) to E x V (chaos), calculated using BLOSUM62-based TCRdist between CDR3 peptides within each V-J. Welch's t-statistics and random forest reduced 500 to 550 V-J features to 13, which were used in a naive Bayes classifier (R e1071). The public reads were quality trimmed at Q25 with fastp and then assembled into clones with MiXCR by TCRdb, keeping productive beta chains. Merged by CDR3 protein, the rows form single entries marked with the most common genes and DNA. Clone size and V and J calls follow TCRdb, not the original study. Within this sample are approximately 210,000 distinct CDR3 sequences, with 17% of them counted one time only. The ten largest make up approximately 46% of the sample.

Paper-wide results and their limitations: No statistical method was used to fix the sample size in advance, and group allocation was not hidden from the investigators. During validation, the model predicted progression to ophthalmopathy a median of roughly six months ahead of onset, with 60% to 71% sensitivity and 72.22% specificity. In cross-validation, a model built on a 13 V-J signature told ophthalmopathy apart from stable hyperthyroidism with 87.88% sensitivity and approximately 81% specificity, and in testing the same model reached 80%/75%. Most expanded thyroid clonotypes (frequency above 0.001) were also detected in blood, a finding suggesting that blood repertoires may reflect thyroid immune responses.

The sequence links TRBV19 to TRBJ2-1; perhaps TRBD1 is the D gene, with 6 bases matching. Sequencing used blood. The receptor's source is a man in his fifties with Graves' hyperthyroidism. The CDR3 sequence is CASSGAGEYNEQFF. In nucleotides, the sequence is TGTGCCAGTAGTGGGGCAGGGGAATACAATGAGCAGTTCTTC.